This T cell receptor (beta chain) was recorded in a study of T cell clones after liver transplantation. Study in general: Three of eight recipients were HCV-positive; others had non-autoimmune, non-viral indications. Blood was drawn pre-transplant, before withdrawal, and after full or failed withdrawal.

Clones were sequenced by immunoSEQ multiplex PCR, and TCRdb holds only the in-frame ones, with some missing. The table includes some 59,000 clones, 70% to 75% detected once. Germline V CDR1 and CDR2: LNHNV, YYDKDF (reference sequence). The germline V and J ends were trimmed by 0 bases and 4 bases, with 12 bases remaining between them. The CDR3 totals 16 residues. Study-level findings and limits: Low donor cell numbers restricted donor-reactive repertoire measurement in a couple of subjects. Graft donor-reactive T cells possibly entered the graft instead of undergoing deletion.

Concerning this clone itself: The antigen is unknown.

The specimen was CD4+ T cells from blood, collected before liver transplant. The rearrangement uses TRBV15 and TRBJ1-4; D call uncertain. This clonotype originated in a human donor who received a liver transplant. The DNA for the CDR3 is TGTGCCACCAGCAGAGAGGTGCGAGGGAATAATGAAAAACTGTTTTTT. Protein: CATSREVRGNNEKLFF.